The clone carrying this TCR beta chain was picked up many times. What it binds is unknown. The authors produced TCR alpha and TCR beta cDNA libraries with sample barcodes and UMIs by 5'RACE using constant-segment primers. Each CDR3 protein is one row after TCRdb ran MiXCR on the 5' RACE reads. The sample holds about 210,000 distinct CDR3 sequences, roughly 10% seen once. These data come from a study of T-cell memory formation after mild COVID-19. Notes on the study in general: Cross-reactive memory appears to have joined, as suggested by some responding clones showing up in pre-infection memory. Mainly CM and EM harbored the contracting CD4+ clones; mainly EMRA harbored the CD8+ ones.

This CDR3 has 16 residues. V dropped 6 bases and J dropped 2; count of bases not matched to a gene: 11. The origin of this receptor is a man between 18 and 35 years old who had mild COVID-19 (a few samples of this study predate the infection). Cell type and time point are not known. The sample comprised PBMCs or a T cell subset sorted from them (not recorded which). The rearrangement joins TRBV12-3 or TRBV12-4 to TRBJ2-3; TRBD2 agrees at 7 bases. CDR3 sequence reads: CASRPRWAGDTDTQYF. The CDR3, as DNA: TGTGCCAGCAGACCCCGTTGGGCGGGAGACACAGATACGCAGTATTTT.